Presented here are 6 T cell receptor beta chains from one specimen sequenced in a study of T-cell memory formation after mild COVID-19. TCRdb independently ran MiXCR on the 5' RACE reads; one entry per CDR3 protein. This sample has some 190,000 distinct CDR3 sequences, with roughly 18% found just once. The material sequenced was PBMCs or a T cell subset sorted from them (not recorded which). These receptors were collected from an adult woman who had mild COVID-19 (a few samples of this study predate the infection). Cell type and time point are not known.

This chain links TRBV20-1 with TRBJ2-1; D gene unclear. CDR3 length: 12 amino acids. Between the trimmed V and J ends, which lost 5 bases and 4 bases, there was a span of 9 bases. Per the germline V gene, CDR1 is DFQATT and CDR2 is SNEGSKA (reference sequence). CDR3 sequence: CSARLGYNEQFF. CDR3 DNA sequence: TGCAGTGCTCGGCTAGGTTACAATGAGCAGTTCTTC.

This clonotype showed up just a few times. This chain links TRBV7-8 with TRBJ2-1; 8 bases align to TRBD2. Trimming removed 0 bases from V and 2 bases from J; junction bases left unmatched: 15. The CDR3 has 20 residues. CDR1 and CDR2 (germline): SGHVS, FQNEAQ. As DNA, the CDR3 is TGTGCCAGCAGCTTAGCACACCGACCGGGACTAGGGGAGGCCTACAATGAGCAGTTCTTC. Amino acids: CASSLAHRPGLGEAYNEQFF.

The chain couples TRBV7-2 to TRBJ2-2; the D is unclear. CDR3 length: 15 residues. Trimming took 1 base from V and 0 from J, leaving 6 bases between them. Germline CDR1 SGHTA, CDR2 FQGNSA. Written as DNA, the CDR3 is TGTGCCAGCAGCTTAGGGGGATCGAACACCGGGGAGCTGTTTTTT. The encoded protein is CASSLGGSNTGELFF. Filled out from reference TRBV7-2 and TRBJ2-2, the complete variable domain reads GAGVSQSPSNKVTEKGKDVELRCDPISGHTALYWYRQSLGQGLEFLIYFQGNSAPDKSGLPSDRFSAERTGGSVSTLTIQRTQQEDSAVYLCASSLGGSNTGELFFGEGSRLTVL.

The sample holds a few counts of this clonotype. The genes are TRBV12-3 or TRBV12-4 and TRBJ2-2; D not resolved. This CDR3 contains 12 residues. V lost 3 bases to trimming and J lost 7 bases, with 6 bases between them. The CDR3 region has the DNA TGTGCCAGCAGTTTTTTGAGCGGGGAGCTGTTTTTT. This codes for CASSFLSGELFF.

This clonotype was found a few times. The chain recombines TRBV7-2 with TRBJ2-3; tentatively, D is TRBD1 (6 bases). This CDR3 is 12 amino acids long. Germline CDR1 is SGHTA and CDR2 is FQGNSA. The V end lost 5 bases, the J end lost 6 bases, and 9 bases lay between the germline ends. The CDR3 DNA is TGTGCCAGCAGCCTTCAGGGGGATACGCAGTATTTT. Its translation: CASSLQGDTQYF.

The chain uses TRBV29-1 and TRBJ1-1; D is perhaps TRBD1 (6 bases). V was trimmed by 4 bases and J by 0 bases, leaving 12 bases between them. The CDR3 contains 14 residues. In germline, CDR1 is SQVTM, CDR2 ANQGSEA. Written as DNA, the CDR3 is TGCAGCGTTGTGACCCGGACAGTGAACACTGAAGCTTTCTTT. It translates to CSVVTRTVNTEAFF.